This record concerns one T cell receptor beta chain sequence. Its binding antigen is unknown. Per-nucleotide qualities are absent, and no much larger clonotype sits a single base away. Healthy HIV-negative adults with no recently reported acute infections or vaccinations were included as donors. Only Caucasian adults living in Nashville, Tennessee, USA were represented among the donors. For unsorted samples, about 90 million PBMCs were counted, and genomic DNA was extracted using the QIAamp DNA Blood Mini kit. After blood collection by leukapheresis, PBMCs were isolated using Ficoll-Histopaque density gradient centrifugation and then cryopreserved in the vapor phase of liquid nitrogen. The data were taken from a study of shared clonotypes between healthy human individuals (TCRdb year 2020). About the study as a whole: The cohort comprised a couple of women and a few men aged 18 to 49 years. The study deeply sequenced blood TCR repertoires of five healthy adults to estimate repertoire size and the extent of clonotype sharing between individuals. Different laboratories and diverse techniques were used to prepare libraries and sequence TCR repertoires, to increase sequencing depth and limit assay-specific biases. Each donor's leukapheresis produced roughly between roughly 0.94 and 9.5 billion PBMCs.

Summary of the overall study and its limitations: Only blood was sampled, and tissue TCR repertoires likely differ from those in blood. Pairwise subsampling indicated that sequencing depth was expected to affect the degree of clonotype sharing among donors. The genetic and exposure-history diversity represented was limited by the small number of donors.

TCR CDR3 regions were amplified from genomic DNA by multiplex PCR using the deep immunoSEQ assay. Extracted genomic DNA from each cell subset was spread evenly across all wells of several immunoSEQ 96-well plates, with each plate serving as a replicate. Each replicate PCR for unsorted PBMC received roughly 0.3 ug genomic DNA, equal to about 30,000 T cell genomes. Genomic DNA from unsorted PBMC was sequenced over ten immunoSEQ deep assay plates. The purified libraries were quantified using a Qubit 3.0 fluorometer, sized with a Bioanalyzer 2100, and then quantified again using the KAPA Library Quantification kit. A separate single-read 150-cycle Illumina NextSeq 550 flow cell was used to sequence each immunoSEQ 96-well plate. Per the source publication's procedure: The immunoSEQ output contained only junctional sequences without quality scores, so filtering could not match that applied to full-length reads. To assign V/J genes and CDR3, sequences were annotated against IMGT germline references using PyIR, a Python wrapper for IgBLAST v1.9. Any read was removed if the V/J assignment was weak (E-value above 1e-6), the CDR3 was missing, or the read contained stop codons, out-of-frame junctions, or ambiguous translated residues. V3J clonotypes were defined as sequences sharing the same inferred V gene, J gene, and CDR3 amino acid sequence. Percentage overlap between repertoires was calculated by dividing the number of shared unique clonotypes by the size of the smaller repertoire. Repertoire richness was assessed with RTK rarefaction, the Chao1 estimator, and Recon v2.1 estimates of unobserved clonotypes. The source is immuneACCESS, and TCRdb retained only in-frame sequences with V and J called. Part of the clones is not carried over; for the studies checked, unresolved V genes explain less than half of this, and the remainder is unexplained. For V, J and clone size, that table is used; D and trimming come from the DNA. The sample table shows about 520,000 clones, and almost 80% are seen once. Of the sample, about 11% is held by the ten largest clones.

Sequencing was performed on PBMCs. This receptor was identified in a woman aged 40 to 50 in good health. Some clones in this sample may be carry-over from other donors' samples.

The CDR3 sequence is CASSDTGVANTGELFF. The sequenced DNA: TGCGCCAGCAGCGACACAGGGGTAGCGAACACCGGGGAGCTGTTTTTT. This chain is built from TRBV5-1 and TRBJ2-2; 7 nucleotides in the junction match TRBD1. CDR1 and CDR2, looked up from the germline V gene, are SGHRS and YFSETQ. Germline trimming amounts to 4 bases on V and 0 bases on J, with 6 as the count of junction bases outside the gene matches. The CDR3 covers 16 residues, taking in both the cysteine and the phenylalanine. Only CDR3 DNA is held: 48 bases, read in frame from base 1.